These 11 T cell receptor beta chains were sequenced from one sample in a study of Graves' ophthalmopathy and Graves' hyperthyroidism. TCR beta CDR3 regions were amplified from RNA transcripts. HTBI primers served in a first-round RT-PCR, which a second-round multiplex PCR followed. MiXCR, run by TCRdb on the multiplex PCR reads, gives a single entry per CDR3 protein. The sample has some 400,000 distinct CDR3 sequences; about a sixth are singletons. The sample was peripheral blood. The source of these receptors is a woman younger than 30 with Graves' ophthalmopathy.

This clonotype was recorded many times. The chain has TRBV11-2 and TRBJ1-2; D is unclear. There are 14 residues in the CDR3. Germline values: CDR1 SGHAT, CDR2 FQNNGV. V was trimmed by 2 bases and J by 1 base, leaving 8 bases between them. The CDR3 bases are TGTGCCAGCAGCTTATTCGGGGTTAACTATGGCTACACCTTC. Protein sequence: CASSLFGVNYGYTF.

J is TRBJ1-3 and V is TRBV11-2; D may be TRBD1 (6 bases). There are 17 residues in the CDR3. The germline V gene encodes CDR1 SGHAT and CDR2 FQNNGV. V was pared by 5 bases and J by 3 bases, with 20 bases between. DNA of the CDR3: TGTGCCAGCAGCCCCCGCGATGGAGGGGGGCATGGAAACACCATATATTTT. Translation gives CASSPRDGGGHGNTIYF. The whole variable domain, remainder taken from reference TRBV11-2 and TRBJ1-3, is EAGVAQSPRYKIIEKRQSVAFWCNPISGHATLYWYQQILGQGPKLLIQFQNNGVVDDSQLPKDRFSAERLKGVDSTLKIQPAKLEDSAVYLCASSPRDGGGHGNTIYFGEGSWLTVV.

V is TRBV28 and J is TRBJ2-7; D gene unclear. V was trimmed by 8 bases and J by 3 bases, leaving 11 bases between them. The germline gives CDR1 MDHEN, CDR2 SYDVKM. The CDR3 runs 12 residues. The CDR3 here is CASGLVGYEQYF. The CDR3 nucleotides are TGTGCCAGCGGGCTAGTCGGCTACGAGCAGTACTTC.

This clonotype was found many times. The chain has TRBV28 and TRBJ2-7; perhaps D is TRBD1 or TRBD2 (7 bases each). This CDR3 is 14 amino acids long. The V and J ends lost 3 bases and 4 bases respectively, with 13 bases between them. The germline V gene encodes CDR1 MDHEN and CDR2 SYDVKM. The CDR3 DNA reads TGTGCCAGCAGTTTTCAGGGGGAGGGGTACGAGCAGTACTTC. Protein product: CASSFQGEGYEQYF.

This clonotype was seen a single time. CDR3 DNA sequence: TGTGCCAGCAGCCCCTGGGGGGAGGGGTACTATGGCTACACCTTC. This codes for CASSPWGEGYYGYTF. The rearrangement uses TRBV6-1 and TRBJ1-2, with D possibly matching TRBD1 (5 bases). Trimming removed 6 bases at V and 3 bases at J, with 17 bases between. CDR3 size: 15 residues. Germline V lookup: CDR1 MNHNS, CDR2 SASEGT.

This clonotype was counted many times. The chain links TRBV28 to TRBJ1-3; the D gene is possibly TRBD1 (5 bases). The CDR3 is 14 residues long. Germline V CDR1 and CDR2: MDHEN, SYDVKM. Deletions cut 2 bases from V and 6 bases from J, with 11 bases between. CDR3 in DNA: TGTGCCAGCAGTTTAGGGGCAGTGGAAAACACCATATATTTT. This translates into CASSLGAVENTIYF.

The sample holds many counts of this clonotype. The chain carries TRBV5-1 and TRBJ2-5; D call uncertain. The CDR3 spans 13 residues. Looked up from germline, CDR1 is SGHRS and CDR2 is YFSETQ. With 1 base removed from V and 2 bases from J, the gap between germline ends came to 6 bases. CDR3 nucleotides: TGCGCCAGCAGCTTGTTCCAACAAGAGACCCAGTACTTC. It encodes CASSLFQQETQYF.

The chain uses TRBV28 and TRBJ2-5, with D possibly TRBD1 on 5 matching bases. The CDR3 is 11 residues long. V lost 8 bases and J lost 5, with 9 bases in between. CDR1 and CDR2 from the germline V gene are MDHEN and SYDVKM. This CDR3 reads CASEKGETQYF. The CDR3 DNA follows: TGTGCCAGCGAAAAGGGGGAGACCCAGTACTTC.

This clonotype was recorded only once. The chain is built from TRBV27 and TRBJ2-7; D is perhaps TRBD1 (5 bases). This CDR3 has 14 amino acids. Trimming took off 7 bases at V and 5 bases at J, with 18 bases between the two ends. Germline V CDR1 and CDR2: MNHEY, SMNVEV (reference sequence). The DNA for the CDR3 is TGTGCCAGCAAGGGGCGGTTGGGCCCCGACGAGCAGTACTTC. It encodes CASKGRLGPDEQYF.

This clonotype has ten or more counts. The genes are TRBV7-9 and TRBJ2-4; D is possibly TRBD1 (6 bases). The CDR3 loop spans 13 amino acids. Germline V gives CDR1 SEHNR, CDR2 FQNEAQ (reference sequence). V was cut by 1 base and J by 5 bases, with 6 bases left in between. This CDR3 reads CASSLDRENIQYF. CDR3 sequence (DNA): TGTGCCAGCAGCTTAGACAGGGAAAACATTCAGTACTTC.

There are many counts of this clonotype. CDR3 loop: CASSPRGQGQGETQYF. In DNA, the CDR3 is TGTGCCAGCAGCCCACGCGGACAAGGCCAGGGGGAGACCCAGTACTTC. The chain combines TRBV7-9 with TRBJ2-5, with a weak D call TRBD1 (6 bases). CDR3 length: 16 residues. The V end was cut by 5 bases, the J end by 5 bases, with 21 bases between. Germline values: CDR1 SEHNR, CDR2 FQNEAQ (reference sequence).